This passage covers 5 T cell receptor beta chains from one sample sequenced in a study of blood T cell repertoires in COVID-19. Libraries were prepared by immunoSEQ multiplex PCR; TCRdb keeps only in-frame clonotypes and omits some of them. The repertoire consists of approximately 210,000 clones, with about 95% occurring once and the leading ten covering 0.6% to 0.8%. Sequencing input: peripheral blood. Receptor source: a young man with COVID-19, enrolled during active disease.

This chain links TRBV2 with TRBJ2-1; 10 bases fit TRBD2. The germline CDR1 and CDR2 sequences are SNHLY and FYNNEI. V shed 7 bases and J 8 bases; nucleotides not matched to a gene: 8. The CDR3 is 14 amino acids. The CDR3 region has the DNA TGTGCCAGCACGCCTAGCGGGGGCTATGATGAGCAGTTCTTC. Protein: CASTPSGGYDEQFF.

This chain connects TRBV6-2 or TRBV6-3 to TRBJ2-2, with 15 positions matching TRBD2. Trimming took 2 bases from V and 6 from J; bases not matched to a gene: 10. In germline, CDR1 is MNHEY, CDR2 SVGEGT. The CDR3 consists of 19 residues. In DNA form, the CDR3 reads TGTGCCAGCAGTTACCCAGAATGGACTAGCGGGGGGGCTGCCGGGGAGCTGTTTTTT. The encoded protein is CASSYPEWTSGGAAGELFF.

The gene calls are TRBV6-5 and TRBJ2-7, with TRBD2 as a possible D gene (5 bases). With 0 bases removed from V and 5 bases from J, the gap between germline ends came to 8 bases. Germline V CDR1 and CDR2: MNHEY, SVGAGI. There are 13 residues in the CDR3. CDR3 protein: CASSYSTGNEQYF. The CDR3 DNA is TGTGCCAGCAGTTACTCAACGGGGAACGAGCAGTACTTC.

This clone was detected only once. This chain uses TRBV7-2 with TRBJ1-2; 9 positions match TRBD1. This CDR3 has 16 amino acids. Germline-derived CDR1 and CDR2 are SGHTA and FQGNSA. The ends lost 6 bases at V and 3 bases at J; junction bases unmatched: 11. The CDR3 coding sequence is TGTGCCAGCAGACACGCTACAGGGGGCGCGGACTATGGCTACACCTTC. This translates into CASRHATGGADYGYTF.

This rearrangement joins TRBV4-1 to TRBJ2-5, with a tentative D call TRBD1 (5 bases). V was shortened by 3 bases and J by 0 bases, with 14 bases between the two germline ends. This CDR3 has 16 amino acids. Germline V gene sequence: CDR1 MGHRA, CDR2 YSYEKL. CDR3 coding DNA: TGCGCCAGCAGCCAGACCTTCCAGGGCAACCAAGAGACCCAGTACTTC. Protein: CASSQTFQGNQETQYF.